This T cell receptor beta chain was sequenced for a study of blood T cell repertoires in COVID-19. Study at large: T cells, B-cell-depleted T cells, or PBMCs supplied cDNA or gDNA.

The age range of participants was about 18 to 90 years, with residence in around 22 US areas. V was cut by 2 bases and J by 2 bases, with 12 bases left in between. Germline-derived CDR1 and CDR2 are SGHTA and FQGNSA. This CDR3 has 15 amino acids. Assay: immunoSEQ multiplex PCR; the TCRdb copy retains only in-frame clones and omits some. The data hold 150,000 to 200,000 clones, with about 90% observed a single time. Sequenced: PBMCs or T cells enriched from blood (not recorded which). This TCR was sampled from a woman in her fifties or sixties who had recovered from COVID-19. The chain couples TRBV7-2 to TRBJ1-1; possible D gene TRBD1, 5 bases. CDR3 sequence (DNA): TGTGCCAGCAGCTTAAGTCAGGGTACTAACACTGAAGCTTTCTTT. It codes for CASSLSQGTNTEAFF.